This T cell receptor beta chain stems from a study of blood T cell repertoires in COVID-19. This clone was observed once. Authors' processing steps: From reference gene primer amplification, estimates of nucleated cell counts were derived. Sequencing used immunoSEQ multiplex PCR; TCRdb keeps in-frame clones, though not all of them. Clone size and V and J calls were adopted from that table, with D and trimming inferred from the DNA. The table has around 160,000 clones, 89% seen once; the top ten hold roughly 2.8%. Germline CDR1 is SGHAT and CDR2 is FQDESV (reference sequence). V gave up 0 bases and J gave up 5 bases, with 7 bases separating them. This CDR3 spans 13 amino acids.

The chain carries TRBV11-1 and TRBJ1-1; no clear D. The TCR sequence derives from a man between 60 and 70 years old with acute or convalescent COVID-19. Sequences were obtained from peripheral blood. CDR3 loop: CASSLAWRTEAFF. The CDR3 DNA reads TGTGCCAGCAGCTTAGCGTGGCGGACTGAAGCTTTCTTT.